The clone carrying this TCR beta chain has just a few counts. What it recognizes is unknown. The junction had 6 bases not matched to a gene; V was cut back by 2 bases and J by 5 bases. CDR3 size: 15 residues. Germline V gene data show CDR1 as KGHSH and CDR2 as LQKENI. These data belong to a study of T cells in Graves' hyperthyroidism and ophthalmopathy. About the research overall: Peripheral blood sampling occurred at initial diagnosis, before any treatment.

Broader study findings: The majority of expanded thyroid clonotypes above 0.001 also appeared in blood.

Hyperthyroidism was newly diagnosed in patients aged 18 to 65 (duration under 2 months). The blood sample predates any ophthalmopathy symptoms, coming from first hyperthyroidism diagnosis. RNA transcripts yielded amplified TCR beta CDR3 regions. First-round RT-PCR of the TCR CDR3 relied on the HTBI primer set. TCRdb reanalysed the multiplex PCR reads using MiXCR and keeps one entry per CDR3 protein. The sample lists 650,000 to 850,000 distinct CDR3 sequences, approximately 19% seen once, with 16% in the top ten. The chain links TRBV18 to TRBJ2-3; 8 bases are shared with TRBD2. Sequenced: blood. This clonotype was obtained from a woman between 50 and 59 years old with Graves' hyperthyroidism that later progressed to Graves' ophthalmopathy. The CDR3 reads CASSPGTGGQDTQYF. The CDR3 coding sequence is TGTGCCAGCTCACCAGGGACGGGGGGGCAAGATACGCAGTATTTT.